This entry features one TCR beta chain sequence. Its antigen remains unknown. The data belong to a study of vaccination effects on CD4 cells after COVID-19. Study conclusions and caveats: Long after vaccination, the clones induced by infection and by vaccine shrank markedly in size.

The CDR3 spans 15 residues. The ends were cut back, 0 bases at V and 11 bases at J, with 19 bases in the middle. Germline CDR1 reads LGHDT; CDR2 reads YNNKEL (reference sequence). Sequencing followed a ViraFEST assay step that expanded antigen-specific CD4+ T cells with viral peptide pools. After roughly 11 days in culture, the CD4+ T cells were isolated. PCR-confirmed SARS-CoV-2 infection occurred in the person between March and December 2020. Pooled HIV-1 Nef peptides were the negative control culture. TCRdb's copy holds only in-frame clones and misses some; the assay was immunoSEQ multiplex PCR. The sample lists 70,000 or so clones; around 70% were seen once.

The origin of this receptor is a human donor who had a prior SARS-CoV-2 infection. The chain joins TRBV3-1 (or the pseudogene TRBV3-2) to TRBJ2-5; D assignment may be TRBD1 or TRBD2 (5 bases each). Sequences were derived from CD4+ T cells from PBMCs cultured with HIV peptides, sampled before COVID-19 vaccination. Documented subset: HIV-1 Nef peptide pool negative control/reference culture. DNA for the CDR3: TGTGCCAGCAGCCAAGAAGCGGTACCAGGGATAGCACAGTACTTC. Its protein product is CASSQEAVPGIAQYF.